This TCR beta chain was captured by sequencing in a study of cytomegalovirus exposure and HLA in healthy donors. The sample holds one count of this clone. No antigen is known for it. The primer mix had 60 Vbeta and 13 Jbeta primers. Method: immunoSEQ multiplex PCR; TCRdb's copy keeps in-frame clones and lacks some. In the table there are approximately 120,000 clones, roughly 71% of which are singletons. Study conclusions and caveats: Judged likely to be a sequencing artifact was a cluster of highly shared sequence variants. The presence/absence work took it that sequencing depth was about the same across donors. In an earlier analysis, productive rearrangement rates for most beta V segments clustered near 90% or 30%. According to reports, the classifier identified cytomegalovirus status with high specificity and sensitivity.

Per germline, CDR1 ENHRY and CDR2 SYGVKD. The CDR3 runs 14 residues. With 4 bases clipped from V and 2 bases from J, the junction kept 1 base outside the gene matches. Sequenced sample: PBMCs. The receptor was isolated from a woman between 65 and 79 years old in good health and CMV-seropositive. The genes are TRBV10-3 and TRBJ1-5, with 8 bases fitting TRBD1. The CDR3 loop is CAISGGQGNQPQHF. In DNA form, the CDR3 reads TGTGCCATCAGTGGGGGACAGGGCAATCAGCCCCAGCATTTT.